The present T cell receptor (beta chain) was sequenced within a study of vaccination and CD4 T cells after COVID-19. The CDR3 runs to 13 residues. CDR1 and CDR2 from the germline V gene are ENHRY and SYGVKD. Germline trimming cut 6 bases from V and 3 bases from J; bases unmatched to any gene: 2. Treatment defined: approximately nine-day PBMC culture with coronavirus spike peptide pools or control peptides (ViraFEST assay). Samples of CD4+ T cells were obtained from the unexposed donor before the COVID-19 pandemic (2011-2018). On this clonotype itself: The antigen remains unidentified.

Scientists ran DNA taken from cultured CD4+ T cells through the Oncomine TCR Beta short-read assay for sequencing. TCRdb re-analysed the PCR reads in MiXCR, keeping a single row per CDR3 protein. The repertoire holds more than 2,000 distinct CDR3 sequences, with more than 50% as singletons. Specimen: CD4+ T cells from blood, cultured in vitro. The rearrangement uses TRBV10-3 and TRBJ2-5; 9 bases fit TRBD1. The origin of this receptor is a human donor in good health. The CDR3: CAISDRGEETQYF. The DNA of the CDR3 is TGTGCCATCAGCGACAGGGGGGAAGAGACCCAGTACTTC.